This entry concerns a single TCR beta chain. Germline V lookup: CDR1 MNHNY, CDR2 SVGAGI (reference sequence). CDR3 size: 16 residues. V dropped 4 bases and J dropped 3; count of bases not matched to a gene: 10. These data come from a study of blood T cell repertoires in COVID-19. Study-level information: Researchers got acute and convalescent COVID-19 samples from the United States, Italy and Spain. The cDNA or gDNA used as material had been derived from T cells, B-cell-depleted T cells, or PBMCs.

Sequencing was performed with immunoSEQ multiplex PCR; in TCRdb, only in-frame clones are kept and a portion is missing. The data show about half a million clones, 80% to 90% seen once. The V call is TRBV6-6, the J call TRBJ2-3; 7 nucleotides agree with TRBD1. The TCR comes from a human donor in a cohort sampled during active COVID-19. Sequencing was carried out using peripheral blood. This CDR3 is CASSFSTGYDTDTQYF. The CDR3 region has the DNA TGTGCCAGCAGTTTCTCGACAGGGTATGATACAGATACGCAGTATTTT.